This TCR beta chain was recorded in a study of radiotherapy plus CTLA-4 blockade in lung cancer. Only in-frame clones appear in the TCRdb table, and some are missing; sequencing was by immunoSEQ multiplex PCR. The data show some 110,000 clones, about 85% seen once. It was focal radiation plus CTLA-4 blockade with ipilimumab that patients with chemo-refractory metastatic non-small-cell lung cancer received. With 4 bases clipped from V and 0 bases from J, the junction kept 11 bases outside the gene matches. CDR1 SGHVS and CDR2 FNYEAQ come from the germline V gene. The CDR3 consists of 18 residues. To note about this clone: Its antigen is currently unknown.

General observations from the study: Clones of tumor-derived TCRs expanded in blood after radiotherapy plus ipilimumab. Together with interferon-beta, which increased in serum after radiation, early dynamic changes in blood T cell clones were reportedly the best predictors of response.

The V gene is TRBV7-6, the J gene TRBJ2-3; 9 bases map to TRBD2. Material: peripheral blood, obtained from a patient treated with radiotherapy plus ipilimumab. The source of this sequence is a human donor with non-small cell lung cancer that progressed on radiotherapy plus ipilimumab. Some clones in this sample may be carry-over from other donors' samples. CDR3 sequence: CASSSVGSGGASTDTQYF. The CDR3 nucleotides are TGTGCCAGCAGCTCGGTGGGTAGCGGGGGAGCTAGCACAGATACGCAGTATTTT. Looking up the rest from reference TRBV7-6 and TRBJ2-3 gives the full variable domain: GAGVSQSPRYKVTKRGQDVALRCDPISGHVSLYWYRQALGQGPEFLTYFNYEAQQDKSGLPNDRFSAERPEGSISTLTIQRTEQRDSAMYRCASSSVGSGGASTDTQYFGPGTRLTVL.